This TCR beta chain was observed in a study of blood T cell repertoires in COVID-19. Turning to the study itself: The United States, Italy and Spain supplied acute and convalescent COVID-19 samples. The analysed material was cDNA or gDNA that came from T cells, B-cell-depleted T cells, or PBMCs.

Enrollment of patients from Seattle took place during active infection, with longitudinal follow-up. The CDR3 has 16 amino acids. The V segment lost 8 bases and the J segment 4 bases; nucleotides outside the gene matches: 12. CDR1 is SGHNT and CDR2 is YENEEA in the germline V gene. Authors' data handling: Cell counts per sample came from amplifying reference gene primers. Using immunoSEQ multiplex PCR, the repertoire was profiled, and TCRdb retains in-frame clones only, with some absent. That table supplies the V and J calls and clone size; D and trimming were determined from the DNA. The data contain under 200,000 clones, approximately 79% of them singletons.

The sequence derives from a woman aged 60-70 years with COVID-19, enrolled during active disease. This chain joins TRBV11-3 and TRBJ1-3, with 9 bases identical to TRBD1. Source material: peripheral blood. The CDR3 sequence is CASPNSRTGAGNTIYF. Written as DNA, the CDR3 is TGTGCCAGCCCCAATAGTAGGACAGGGGCCGGAAACACCATATATTTT.